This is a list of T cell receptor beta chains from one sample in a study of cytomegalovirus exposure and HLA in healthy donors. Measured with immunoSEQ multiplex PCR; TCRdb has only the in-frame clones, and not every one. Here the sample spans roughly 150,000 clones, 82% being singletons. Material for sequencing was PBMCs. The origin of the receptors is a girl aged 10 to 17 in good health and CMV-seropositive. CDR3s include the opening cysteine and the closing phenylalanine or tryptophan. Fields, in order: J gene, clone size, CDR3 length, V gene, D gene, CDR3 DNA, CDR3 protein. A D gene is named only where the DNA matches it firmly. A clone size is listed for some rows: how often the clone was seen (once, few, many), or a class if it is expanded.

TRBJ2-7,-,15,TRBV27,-,TGTGCCAGCCGCGAGGAGCCAGGGGTCCCCTACGAGCAGTACTTC,CASREEPGVPYEQYF
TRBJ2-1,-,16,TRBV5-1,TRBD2,TGCGCCAGCAGCTTGGCCCCGACTAGCGGGGGGGCGCACCCGTTCTTC,CASSLAPTSGGAHPFF
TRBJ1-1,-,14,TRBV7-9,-,TGTGCCAGCAGCCTCCGACAGACGAACACTGAAGCTTTCTTT,CASSLRQTNTEAFF
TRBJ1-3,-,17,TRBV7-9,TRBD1,TGTGCCAGCAGCTCTCAGGCAGGGGGCGCGTCTGGAAACACCATATATTTT,CASSSQAGGASGNTIYF
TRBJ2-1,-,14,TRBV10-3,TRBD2,TGTGCCACCAAGGCGGCGGGAGTGTACAATGAGCAGTTCTTC,CATKAAGVYNEQFF
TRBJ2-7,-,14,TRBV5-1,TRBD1,TGCGCCAGCAGCTTCGGACAGGGGATCTACGAGCAGTACTTC,CASSFGQGIYEQYF
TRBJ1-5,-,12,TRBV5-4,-,TGTGCCAGCAGCTTGGCCGGGGAGCCCCAGCATTTT,CASSLAGEPQHF
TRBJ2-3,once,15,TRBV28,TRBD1,TGTGCCAGCAGGGCCGGGACAGCGCACACAGATACGCAGTATTTT,CASRAGTAHTDTQYF
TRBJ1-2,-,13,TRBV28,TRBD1,TGTGCCAGCAGAACAGGGGGCAGGCGTGGCTACACCTTC,CASRTGGRRGYTF
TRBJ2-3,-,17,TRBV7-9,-,TGTGCCAGCAGCTTAGTGAAAATAGAACCCCTCACAGATACGCAGTATTTT,CASSLVKIEPLTDTQYF
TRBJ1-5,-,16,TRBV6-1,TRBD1,TGTGCCAGCAGTGAAGCGGGGACAGCTTACAATCAGCCCCAGCATTTT,CASSEAGTAYNQPQHF
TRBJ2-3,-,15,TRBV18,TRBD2,TGTGCCAGCTCACCAAGCGGGGGGGCCGAAGATACGCAGTATTTT,CASSPSGGAEDTQYF
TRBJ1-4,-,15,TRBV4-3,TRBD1,TGCGCCAGCAGTCGGGGGGGACAGTCAAATGAAAAACTGTTTTTT,CASSRGGQSNEKLFF
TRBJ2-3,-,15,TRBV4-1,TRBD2,TGCGCCAGCAGCCTTATAGCGGGAGGGTCAGATACGCAGTATTTT,CASSLIAGGSDTQYF
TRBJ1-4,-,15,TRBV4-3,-,TGCGCCAGCAGCCAAGATCAACGTAAGGGGGAAAAACTGTTTTTT,CASSQDQRKGEKLFF
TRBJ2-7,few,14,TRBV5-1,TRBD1,TGCGCCAGTAATCCGGGACAGGGGACCTACGAGCAGTACTTC,CASNPGQGTYEQYF
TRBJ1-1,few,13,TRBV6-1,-,TGTGCCACTGCACAGGACATGAACACTGAAGCTTTCTTT,CATAQDMNTEAFF
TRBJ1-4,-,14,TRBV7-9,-,TGTGCCAGCATAGACGGGAGGACTAATGAAAAACTGTTTTTT,CASIDGRTNEKLFF
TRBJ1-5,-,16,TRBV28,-,TGTGCCAGCAGTTTATCCATGGGGGGTAGCAATCAGCCCCAGCATTTT,CASSLSMGGSNQPQHF
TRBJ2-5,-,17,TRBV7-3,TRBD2,TGTGCCAGCAGCGCGTCGCCGGGACTAGCTGGGGAAGAGACCCAGTACTTC,CASSASPGLAGEETQYF
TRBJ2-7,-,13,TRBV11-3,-,TGTGCCAGCAGCCTTGGGGCCACCTACGAGCAGTACTTC,CASSLGATYEQYF
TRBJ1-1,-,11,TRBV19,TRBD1,TGTGCCAGTAAAGGTCCAGGGGGAGCTTTCTTT,CASKGPGGAFF
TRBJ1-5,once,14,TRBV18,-,TGTGCCAGCTCACCCGGGACTCCGGATCAGCCCCAGCATTTT,CASSPGTPDQPQHF
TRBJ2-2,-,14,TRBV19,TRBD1,TGTGCCAGTATTGGGACAGCCCAGGGTGGGGAGCTGTTTTTT,CASIGTAQGGELFF
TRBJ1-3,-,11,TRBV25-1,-,TGTGCCAGCAGTGGTCCCAGCACCATATATTTT,CASSGPSTIYF
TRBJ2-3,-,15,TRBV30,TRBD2,TGTGCCTGGAGTCGAGGACTAGCGGGAGGGGATACGCAGTATTTT,CAWSRGLAGGDTQYF
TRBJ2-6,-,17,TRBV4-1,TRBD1,TGCGCCAGCAGCCAGGGTCGAGGGGGCACCGGGGCCAACGTCCTGACTTTC,CASSQGRGGTGANVLTF
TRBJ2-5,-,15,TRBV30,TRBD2,TGTGCCTCTTCAGGGGGACTAGCGGGAGGAGAGACCCAGTACTTC,CASSGGLAGGETQYF